This T cell receptor beta chain was sequenced in a study of shared clonotypes between healthy human individuals. Whole-study results and caveats: Only blood was sampled, and tissue TCR repertoires likely differ from blood ones. In a handful of donors, around 4.5% of naive CD4 clonotypes appeared in common.

With regard to this clone: The antigen is unknown. Different DNA sequences within this sample yield the same CDR3.

CD4+ cells were split into CD45RA+ naive and CD45RA-negative memory subsets. The CDR3 covers 15 residues. V lost 0 bases and J lost 2, with 11 bases in between. Germline CDR1 LGHNA, CDR2 YNFKEQ. Genomic DNA (from each subset) was split evenly across several immunoSEQ plates. Here immunoSEQ multiplex PCR was the method, and the copy in TCRdb shows in-frame clones only, minus some. The sample carries about 710,000 clones, about three quarters recorded once. V gene TRBV4-2 combines with J gene TRBJ2-7, with D perhaps TRBD1 or TRBD2 (7 bases each). Sequencing was carried out using memory CD4+ T cells sorted from blood. Subset here: CD45RA-negative fraction. This receptor was obtained from a woman aged 30 to 39 in good health. CDR3 nucleotides: TGTGCCAGCAGCCAAGACAGGGGGGGTGCCTACGAGCAGTACTTC. Its translation: CASSQDRGGAYEQYF.